This T cell receptor beta chain comes out of a study of identical twins. Trimming took 6 bases from V and 3 from J; bases not matched to a gene: 12. CDR1 and CDR2 (germline): DFQATT, SNEGSKA (reference sequence). The CDR3 sequence is 16 residues long. Each CDR3 protein gets one entry after TCRdb re-called the 5' RACE reads with MiXCR. The profile shows 400,000 to 650,000 distinct CDR3 sequences, about 20% of them singletons. Broader study findings: Invariant populations such as MAIT and iNKT cells could partly muddle zero-insertion analyses. Fewer insertions marked abundant cord blood beta clonotypes; young adult naive trended weakly, memory not at all.

Worth noting for this clonotype: The antigen is undetermined.

These data were also filed under a second study, of T cells expressing NK-cell markers.

The sample was CD4+ T cells sorted from blood. The clonotype originates from a young woman in good health. The chain links TRBV20-1 to TRBJ2-3; 10 bases align to TRBD2. The CDR3 region has the DNA TGCAGTGCGACACCGATACTAGCGGGACATACAGATACGCAGTATTTT. Translating it yields CSATPILAGHTDTQYF.